What follows are 5 T cell receptor beta chains derived from one specimen sequenced in a study of human T cells and chemical hapten exposure. TCRdb re-called the RACE reads with MiXCR, one entry per CDR3 protein. The table lists more than 70,000 distinct CDR3 sequences, approximately 10% of them singletons. The time point was: patch test 1, 2 weeks after DPC sensitization. Treatment defined: therapeutic diphenylcyclopropenone sensitization with weekly scalp DPC. The input for sequencing was whole blood, taken in connection with sensitization to the hapten diphenylcyclopropenone (DPC). These receptors were obtained from a woman aged 55-75 years with alopecia areata. Some clones in this sample may be carry-over from other donors' samples.

This clonotype has at least ten counts. The rearrangement links TRBV20-1 to TRBJ2-7, with no clear D. Trimming removed 6 bases from V and 3 bases from J, with 6 bases in between. CDR1 and CDR2 from the germline V gene are DFQATT and SNEGSKA (reference sequence). CDR3 length equals 10 residues. The CDR3 loop is CSAENYEQYF. The CDR3 bases are TGCAGTGCAGAAAACTACGAGCAGTACTTC.

This clonotype was seen many times. This rearrangement joins TRBV18 to TRBJ2-1; no reliable D call. V was shortened by 2 bases and J by 7 bases, with 21 bases between the two germline ends. This CDR3 is built from 17 residues. CDR1 and CDR2 from the germline V gene are KGHSH and LQKENI. The chain's CDR3 is CASSPSTIPLALNEQFF. In DNA form, the CDR3 reads TGTGCCAGCTCACCATCGACGATCCCTCTCGCCCTAAATGAGCAGTTCTTC.

This clonotype occurred many times. This chain connects TRBV5-1 to TRBJ1-1; 7 bases line up with TRBD1. The V segment lost 2 bases and the J segment 3 bases; nucleotides outside the gene matches: 4. This CDR3 has 14 residues. Germline V lookup: CDR1 SGHRS, CDR2 YFSETQ. The CDR3 sequence: CASSFVGQDTEAFF. The CDR3 DNA reads as TGCGCCAGCAGCTTCGTCGGACAGGACACTGAAGCTTTCTTT.

This clonotype was counted only a few times. V and J are TRBV16 and TRBJ2-1; D not resolved. CDR3 size: 13 residues. V lost 0 bases and J 5 bases, leaving 5 bases between the germline ends. CDR1 and CDR2 (germline): KGHSY, FQNENV. CDR3 coding DNA: TGTGCCAGCAGCCAATCCCGGAACAATGAGCAGTTCTTC. It specifies CASSQSRNNEQFF.

This sequence joins TRBV20-1 and TRBJ2-7; D assignment may be TRBD1 or TRBD2 (5 bases each). The CDR3 length is 14 residues. Per germline, CDR1 DFQATT and CDR2 SNEGSKA (reference sequence). V lost 5 bases, J lost 0 bases, and 14 bases lay in between. CDR3 sequence (DNA): TGCAGTGCTGGTCCCGGGACGGCCTCCTACGAGCAGTACTTC. It encodes CSAGPGTASYEQYF.